What follows is one T cell receptor beta chain and its context. The antigen is undetermined. This sample was included in a study of siplizumab effects on memory and regulatory T cells. Whole-study findings and limits: The study did not confirm that proliferating Tregs from siplizumab cultures were suppressive. Among mappable alloreactive CD4+ clones, the Treg-derived fraction averaged roughly 70% with siplizumab versus around 26% in controls. Naive T cells were seemingly more diverse than memory cells, and major contributions to the alloresponse seemed to be made by them.

Here immunoSEQ multiplex PCR was the method, and the copy in TCRdb shows in-frame clones only, minus some. The sample lists some 100,000 clones, roughly 93% seen once, with over 1% in the top ten. Per germline, CDR1 LGHNT and CDR2 FRNRAP. The CDR3 has 18 residues. V shed 2 bases, J shed 6 bases, and the junction held 9 bases outside the gene matches. The sequenced sample consisted of non-Treg CD4+ T cells sorted from blood. The TCR originated in a human donor in good health. J is TRBJ2-3 and V is TRBV12-5; 15 bases line up with TRBD2. The CDR3 DNA follows: TGTGCTAGTGGTTTGCTCAACGGACTAGCGGGAGGGAAGGATACGCAGTATTTT. This translates into CASGLLNGLAGGKDTQYF.